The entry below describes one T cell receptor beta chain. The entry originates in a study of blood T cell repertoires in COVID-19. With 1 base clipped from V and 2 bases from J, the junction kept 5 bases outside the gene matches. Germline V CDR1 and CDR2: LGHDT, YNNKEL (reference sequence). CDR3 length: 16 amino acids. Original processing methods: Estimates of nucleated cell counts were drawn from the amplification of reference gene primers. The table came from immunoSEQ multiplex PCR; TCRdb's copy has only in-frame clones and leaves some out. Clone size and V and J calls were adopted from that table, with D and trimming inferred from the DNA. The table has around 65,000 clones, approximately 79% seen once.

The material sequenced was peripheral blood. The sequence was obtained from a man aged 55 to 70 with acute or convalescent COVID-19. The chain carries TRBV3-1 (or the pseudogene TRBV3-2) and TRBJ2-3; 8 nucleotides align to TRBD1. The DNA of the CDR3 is TGTGCCAGCAGCCAAGTTGCGGACAGGGCCACAGATACGCAGTATTTT. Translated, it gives CASSQVADRATDTQYF.